Listed below are T cell receptor beta chains from one sample, sequenced in a study of identical twins. One entry per CDR3 protein results from TCRdb running MiXCR on the 5' RACE reads. The table includes 500,000 to 550,000 distinct CDR3 sequences, around 20% detected once. The same data also contributed to another study, on T cells expressing NK-cell markers.

Material for sequencing was CD4+ T cells sorted from blood. These receptors were collected from a woman younger than 30 in good health. Both conserved end residues are part of each CDR3. A D gene is named only where the DNA matches it firmly. Size is omitted from some rows. Given values are once, few, many or a class for expanded clones.

size	V	J	D	DNA	CDR3
few	TRBV25-1	TRBJ2-3	-	TGTGCCAGCAGTGAGGGGGGGGGCTGGAGCACAGATACGCAGTATTTT	CASSEGGGWSTDTQYF
-	TRBV9	TRBJ2-1	TRBD2	TGTGCCAGCGGGACTAGCGGGATTTACAATGAGCAGTTCTTC	CASGTSGIYNEQFF
-	TRBV6-2/TRBV6-3	TRBJ1-4	TRBD1	TGTGCCAGCAGTGACACGACAGGGCGGAATGAAAAACTGTTTTTT	CASSDTTGRNEKLFF
-	TRBV20-1	TRBJ2-5	-	TGCAGTGCTACGGGAGAGACCCAGTACTTC	CSATGETQYF
-	TRBV12-3/TRBV12-4	TRBJ2-7	-	TGTGCCAGCAGGGGGGACCTCTCCTACGAGCAGTACTTC	CASRGDLSYEQYF
many	TRBV7-9	TRBJ2-1	TRBD2	TGTGCCAGCAGCTTAGTCCTAGCGGGGTACAATGAGCAGTTCTTC	CASSLVLAGYNEQFF
-	TRBV7-8	TRBJ2-1	-	TGTGCCAGCAGCTTAACGGTTCGAGACGGTGAGCAGTTCTTC	CASSLTVRDGEQFF
few	TRBV10-3	TRBJ2-1	TRBD1	TGTGCCATCACCGGGACAGGGGCTCAGGAGCAGTTCTTC	CAITGTGAQEQFF
few	TRBV5-1	TRBJ1-6	-	TGCGCCAGCAGCTTGGAGAGACAACCTTCACCCCTCCACTTT	CASSLERQPSPLHF
-	TRBV5-1	TRBJ1-4	TRBD1	TGCGCCAGCGCTACCGGGACAGGGCGTTTTGAAAAACTGTTTTTT	CASATGTGRFEKLFF
few	TRBV5-8	TRBJ2-3	TRBD2	TGTGCCAGCAGCTTGGACCGGGGGGGGTACACAGATACGCAGTATTTT	CASSLDRGGYTDTQYF
-	TRBV10-3	TRBJ1-1	-	TGTGCCATCAGAGCCCTTGGCGGGGGCGCGGAAGCTTTCTTT	CAIRALGGGAEAFF
-	TRBV20-1	TRBJ2-1	TRBD2	TGCAGTGCTCTTTCTAGCGGGGGGAATCCTGAGCAGTTCTTC	CSALSSGGNPEQFF
-	TRBV7-2	TRBJ2-4	-	TGTGCCAGCAGCCCGGACCTTGCACTCATTCAGTACTTC	CASSPDLALIQYF
few	TRBV7-7	TRBJ2-3	TRBD1	TGTGCTAGCAGCCCAGGGGACAGGCTCACAGATACGCAGTATTTT	CASSPGDRLTDTQYF
few	TRBV19	TRBJ2-5	TRBD2	TGTGCCAGTGGGGGTAGCGGGATACCTGAGACCCAGTACTTC	CASGGSGIPETQYF
-	TRBV20-1	TRBJ1-5	-	TGCAGTGCTAGAGACCCCAGGGGATTTCAGCCCCAGCATTTT	CSARDPRGFQPQHF
few	TRBV19	TRBJ2-1	-	TGTGCCAGTACCCCGGGACACGGATCCTACAATGAGCAGTTCTTC	CASTPGHGSYNEQFF
few	TRBV5-1	TRBJ2-1	TRBD2	TGCGCCAGCAGCCAAACTAGCGGGGGTCTCAATGAGCAGTTCTTC	CASSQTSGGLNEQFF
many	TRBV10-3	TRBJ1-1	-	TGTGCCATCAGGACAGGGAACACTGAAGCTTTCTTT	CAIRTGNTEAFF
many	TRBV5-1	TRBJ1-2	-	TGCGCCAGCAGCGACCCACAAGGCCCTTCCACTGGCTACACCTTC	CASSDPQGPSTGYTF
-	TRBV10-2	TRBJ2-1	-	TGCGCCAGCAGTGAGTCGACTCGGAAAAGGGCTGTCTACAATGAGCAGTTCTTC	CASSESTRKRAVYNEQFF
-	TRBV20-1	TRBJ2-7	TRBD2	TGCAGTGCTAGAGATCCCGCGGGAGGTTCCTACGAGCAGTACTTC	CSARDPAGGSYEQYF
-	TRBV4-2	TRBJ2-3	TRBD2	TGTGCCAGCAGCCAAGAAACGACTAGCGGGGGTGCAGATACGCAGTATTTT	CASSQETTSGGADTQYF
-	TRBV10-1	TRBJ2-1	-	TGCGCCAGCTCGGCGGTGGTCAATGAGCAGTTCTTC	CASSAVVNEQFF
-	TRBV5-5	TRBJ2-7	TRBD2	TGTGCCATGGGCCTTGGGCCCCTAGCGGGAGAGCCCTACGAGCAGTACTTC	CAMGLGPLAGEPYEQYF
many	TRBV20-1	TRBJ1-1	-	TGCAGTGCCAGGAGGCAGGGGACTGAAGCTTTCTTT	CSARRQGTEAFF
-	TRBV18	TRBJ2-3	-	TGTGCCAGCTCACCCCCCTCCGCGGTAAGGAGCACAGATACGCAGTATTTT	CASSPPSAVRSTDTQYF
few	TRBV20-1	TRBJ2-5	TRBD1	TGCAGCCCACCGACCGGGACAGCCGTCCAAGAGACCCAGTACTTC	CSPPTGTAVQETQYF
-	TRBV5-1	TRBJ2-7	-	TGCGCCAGCAGGCGCGGGGTCTTCACTACCGAGCAGTACTTC	CASRRGVFTTEQYF
-	TRBV5-1	TRBJ2-7	TRBD1	TGCGCCAGCAGCTCACGGATAGACAGGGGAGACTACGAGCAGTACTTC	CASSSRIDRGDYEQYF
-	TRBV7-9	TRBJ2-1	-	TGTGCCAGCAGCTTACCGGGGAGCCCCTACAATGAGCAGTTCTTC	CASSLPGSPYNEQFF
many	TRBV20-1	TRBJ1-4	TRBD1	TGCAGTGCAGAGGGGGCCAGTGCAACTAATGAAAAACTGTTTTTT	CSAEGASATNEKLFF
-	TRBV4-3	TRBJ2-7	TRBD2	TGCGCCAGCAGCCGGGGACTAGCGGAGGATGAGCAGTACTTC	CASSRGLAEDEQYF
few	TRBV2	TRBJ1-5	TRBD1	TGTGCCAGCAGTGGAACAGGGGCCAGCCAGCCCCAGCATTTT	CASSGTGASQPQHF
few	TRBV11-2	TRBJ2-3	TRBD2	TGTGCCAGCAGCTTCTTCCGGGGCGGGGGGAGCACAGATACGCAGTATTTT	CASSFFRGGGSTDTQYF
-	TRBV12-3/TRBV12-4	TRBJ2-1	-	TGTGCCAGCATCTTTTACCGGGACGGCAATGAGCAGTTCTTC	CASIFYRDGNEQFF
-	TRBV6-5	TRBJ2-2	-	TGTGCCAGCAGTTACGGGGGTTTCAATCCCGGGGAGCTGTTTTTT	CASSYGGFNPGELFF
once	TRBV7-8	TRBJ2-1	-	TGTGCCAGCAGCCCCCCGTTGGGTAGCTCCTACAATGAGCAGTTCTTC	CASSPPLGSSYNEQFF
-	TRBV5-1	TRBJ2-7	-	TGCGCCAGCAGCTTGGGTGGGGACCAGTACTTC	CASSLGGDQYF
many	TRBV12-3/TRBV12-4	TRBJ2-5	-	TGTGCCAGCAGTTTCTCCGGGGCGCAAGAGACCCAGTACTTC	CASSFSGAQETQYF
few	TRBV29-1	TRBJ2-7	-	TGCAGCGTTGAAGATTTTTCGACGGGCCCTGATAAGCGGTACTTC	CSVEDFSTGPDKRYF
-	TRBV7-9	TRBJ1-2	-	TGTGCCAGCAGCCCACGGACCGTGTACTTCAACTATGGCTACACCTTC	CASSPRTVYFNYGYTF
-	TRBV7-3	TRBJ1-5	-	TGTGCCAGCAGCTTAGCCAGACATCAGCCCCAGCATTTT	CASSLARHQPQHF
few	TRBV10-2	TRBJ2-1	-	TGCGCCAGCAGTGCTCTGGCGGTCTACAATGAGCAGTTCTTC	CASSALAVYNEQFF
-	TRBV20-1	TRBJ2-7	TRBD1	TGCAGTGCTAGCTGGACAGGTACGAGAGAGCAGTACTTC	CSASWTGTREQYF
-	TRBV20-1	TRBJ2-1	-	TGCAGTGCTCCTTGGAGGAGCTCCTACAATGAGCAGTTCTTC	CSAPWRSSYNEQFF
once	TRBV11-2	TRBJ2-1	-	TGTGCCAGCAGGTCTATTGATGTCCTGGAGCAGTTCTTC	CASRSIDVLEQFF
-	TRBV10-3	TRBJ1-1	-	TGTGCCACCAAACCCGGGGGGACTGAAGCTTTCTTT	CATKPGGTEAFF